The present T cell receptor beta chain was sequenced within a study of regulatory T cells in long-lasting Graves disease. Trimming removed 6 bases at V and 4 bases at J, with 19 bases between. The CDR3 totals 15 residues. This clonotype has ten or more counts. Time point of the sample: newly diagnosed GD, antithyroid drugs for less than 3 months. Generation of the TCR library employed RNA extracted from PBMCs. Both iRepertoire HTBI primers and Arm-PCR of CDR3 regions were used to build the TCR beta libraries. TCRdb reanalysed the multiplex PCR reads using MiXCR and keeps one entry per CDR3 protein. Seen here are around 500,000 distinct CDR3 sequences, more than 15% observed once, and the top ten hold 20% to 25%. Another study also made use of these data, one on T cells in Graves' hyperthyroidism and ophthalmopathy. That paper notes: Stable Graves' hyperthyroidism denoted no ophthalmopathy progression over 18 months. Primed by the HTBI set, a first-round RT-PCR was run on the TCR CDR3. Ophthalmopathy was told apart from stable hyperthyroidism by a 13 V-J model.

This receptor was obtained from a woman aged 35 to 59 with Graves disease. The material sequenced was peripheral blood mononuclear cells (PBMCs), taken at new diagnosis, from a patient treated with antithyroid drugs. The rearrangement links TRBV12-3 or TRBV12-4 to TRBJ2-7, with D uncertain. The CDR3 region has the DNA TGTGCCAGCAGCCCCGTGACAAAACCCGAGTACGAGCAGTACTTC. Its translation is CASSPVTKPEYEQYF.